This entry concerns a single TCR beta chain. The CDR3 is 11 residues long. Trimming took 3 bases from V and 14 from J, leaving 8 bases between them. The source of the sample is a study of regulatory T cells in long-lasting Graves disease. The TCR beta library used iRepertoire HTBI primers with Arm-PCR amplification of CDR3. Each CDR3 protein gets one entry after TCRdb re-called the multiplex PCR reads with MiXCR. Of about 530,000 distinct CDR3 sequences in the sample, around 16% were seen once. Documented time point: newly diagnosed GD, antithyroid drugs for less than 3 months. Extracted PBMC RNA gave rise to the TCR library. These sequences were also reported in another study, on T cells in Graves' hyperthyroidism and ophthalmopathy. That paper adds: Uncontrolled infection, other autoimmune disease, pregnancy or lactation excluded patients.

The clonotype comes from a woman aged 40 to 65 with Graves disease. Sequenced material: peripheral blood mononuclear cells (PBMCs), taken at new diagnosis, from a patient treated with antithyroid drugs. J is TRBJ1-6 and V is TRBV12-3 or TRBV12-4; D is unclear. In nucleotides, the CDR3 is TGTGCCAGCAGTTTTGGATCGGCCCTCCACTTT. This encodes CASSFGSALHF.